This T cell receptor (beta chain) was sequenced for a study of vaccination effects on CD4 cells after COVID-19. Once cultured for 10 days, the cells underwent separation to obtain CD4+ T cells. Convalescent patients had PCR-confirmed SARS-CoV-2 infection between March and December 2020. Vaccine administered to participants consisted of two doses of either BNT162b2 or mRNA-1273. On both days 3 and 7, half of the culture medium was replaced with IL-2 medium. For this clone: The antigen remains undetermined.

V lost 3 bases to trimming and J lost 6 bases; unmatched junction nucleotides: 4. The CDR3 has 15 amino acids. Germline CDR1 LNHNV, CDR2 YYDKDF (reference sequence). TCRdb keeps only in-frame clones here, not all; method: immunoSEQ multiplex PCR. This sample yields tens of thousands of clones, of which over 60% are seen a single time; 5% to 6.5% belongs to the top ten. The genes are TRBV15 and TRBJ1-4, with 10 bases aligning to TRBD1. The sequence derives from a human donor who had a prior SARS-CoV-2 infection. This specimen was CD4+ T cells from PBMCs cultured without peptide, taken after COVID-19 vaccination. Here the CDR3 reads CATSRAGQGYEKLFF. CDR3 in DNA: TGTGCCACCAGCAGGGCGGGACAGGGGTATGAAAAACTGTTTTTT.